This passage covers 16 T cell receptor beta chains from one sample sequenced in a study of T and B cells in COVID-19 patients. TRB rearrangements were amplified by multiplex PCR with BIOMED2 TRB-A/B primers. TCRdb reprocessed the multiplex PCR reads via MiXCR and lists one record per CDR3 protein. This table holds some 8,900 distinct CDR3 sequences, around a third found once. Each TRB amplification used 250-500 ng of genomic DNA from blood. Material for sequencing was blood. These TCRs come from a human donor who had recovered from COVID-19.

The V and J genes are TRBV10-3 and TRBJ1-2; D uncertain. Germline CDR1 reads ENHRY; CDR2 reads SYGVKD. Between the trimmed V and J ends, which lost 0 bases and 5 bases, there was a span of 10 bases. The CDR3 totals 14 residues. The CDR3 bases are TGTGCCATCAGTGAGTCGGCGGCTAGTTATGGCTACACCTTC. This encodes CAISESAASYGYTF.

As DNA, the CDR3 is TGTGCCACCAGCAGAGATCAACCTGTCTCTGGAAACACCATATATTTT. Translation gives CATSRDQPVSGNTIYF. The chain has TRBV15 and TRBJ1-3; D is ambiguous. The V and J ends lost 0 bases and 0 bases respectively, with 9 bases between them. The germline CDR1 and CDR2 sequences are LNHNV and YYDKDF (reference sequence). The CDR3 sequence is 16 residues long. The whole variable domain, remainder taken from reference TRBV15 and TRBJ1-3, is DAMVIQNPRYQVTQFGKPVTLSCSQTLNHNVMYWYQQKSSQAPKLLFHYYDKDFNNEADTPDNFQSRRPNTSFCFLDIRSPGLGDTAMYLCATSRDQPVSGNTIYFGEGSWLTVV.

This clonotype was counted a few times. The chain links TRBV10-3 to TRBJ2-5; TRBD2 agrees at 9 bases. Germline assignment: CDR1 ENHRY and CDR2 SYGVKD. CDR3 size: 18 residues. Germline trimming cut 0 bases from V and 5 bases from J; bases unmatched to any gene: 13. The CDR3, as DNA: TGTGCCATCAGTGAGTCTGAGGAGGAGCGGGGGGCGGGGGAGACCCAGTACTTC. Encoded protein: CAISESEEERGAGETQYF.

This clonotype was counted a single time. The J gene is TRBJ2-1, the V gene TRBV20-1; D assignment may be TRBD1 or TRBD2 (5 bases each). This CDR3 is built from 15 residues. V dropped 2 bases and J dropped 10 bases, with 21 bases sitting between them. From germline, CDR1 is DFQATT and CDR2 SNEGSKA (reference sequence). The CDR3 region has the DNA TGCAGTGCTAGAATGGGGCGGGCATGGGCACGCGAGCAGTTCTTC. It codes for CSARMGRAWAREQFF.

This chain links TRBV18 with TRBJ1-5; a weak D match, TRBD1 (6 bases). The CDR3 spans 17 residues. V was shortened by 0 bases and J by 2 bases, with 14 bases between the two germline ends. The germline V gene has CDR1 KGHSH and CDR2 LQKENI. Here the CDR3 reads CASSPPGAVGGNQPQHF. For the CDR3, the DNA is TGTGCCAGCTCACCACCGGGGGCGGTGGGGGGCAATCAGCCCCAGCATTTT.

In this sample, this clonotype turned up a few times. The chain uses TRBV5-6 and TRBJ1-5; perhaps TRBD1 as D (5 bases). Per germline, CDR1 SGHDT and CDR2 YYEEEE. Trimming removed 0 bases at V and 7 bases at J, with 11 bases between. There are 14 residues in the CDR3. In nucleotides, the CDR3 is TGTGCCAGCAGCTTGGGTCAGGGCGGACAGCCCCAGCATTTT. Protein product: CASSLGQGGQPQHF. The complete variable domain, with remaining parts taken from reference TRBV5-6 and TRBJ1-5, reads DAGVTQSPTHLIKTRGQQVTLRCSPKSGHDTVSWYQQALGQGPQFIFQYYEEEERQRGNFPDRFSGHQFPNYSSELNVNALLLGDSALYLCASSLGQGGQPQHFGDGTRLSIL.

This clonotype is classed as medium-sized. The CDR3 here is CASSYPNRALFF. The DNA for the CDR3 is TGTGCCAGCAGTTACCCTAACAGGGCCCTCTTCTTC. The chain combines TRBV6-5 with TRBJ2-1, with D maybe TRBD1 (6 bases). Germline assignment: CDR1 MNHEY and CDR2 SVGAGI. CDR3 length equals 12 residues. V was pared by 2 bases and J by 16 bases, with 15 bases between.

This clonotype is medium-sized in the sample. V gene TRBV27 combines with J gene TRBJ2-3; 7 bases map to TRBD1. This CDR3 contains 17 residues. The V gene end was trimmed by 8 bases and the J gene end by 4 bases; junction bases not matched to a gene: 18. Germline values: CDR1 MNHEY, CDR2 SMNVEV (reference sequence). The CDR3 loop is CASGRGSDRDRPDTQYF. For the CDR3, the DNA is TGTGCCAGCGGCCGTGGGTCCGACAGGGACCGACCAGATACGCAGTATTTT.

This clonotype was counted a few times. V gene TRBV5-6 combines with J gene TRBJ2-1; a weak D match, TRBD2 (6 bases). Germline assignment: CDR1 SGHDT and CDR2 YYEEEE. The V end lost 0 bases, the J end lost 2 bases, and 9 bases lay between the germline ends. The CDR3 is made up of 15 amino acids. CDR3 protein: CASSLGGTPYNEQFF. The CDR3 bases are TGTGCCAGCAGCTTGGGGGGGACTCCCTACAATGAGCAGTTCTTC.

This clonotype is judged medium-sized (0.01 to 0.1%). This chain links TRBV5-4 with TRBJ2-3; D may match TRBD1 or TRBD2 (6 bases each). Germline lookup yields CDR1 SGHNT and CDR2 YYREEE (reference sequence). This CDR3 has 13 residues. Trimming shortened V by 10 bases and J by 2 bases, and 14 bases separated the two germline ends. CDR3 nucleotide sequence: TGTGCCGAAGGGGGGCCCGACACAGATACGCAGTATTTT. Translated, it gives CAEGGPDTDTQYF.

The V and J genes are TRBV10-3 and TRBJ2-5; D is perhaps TRBD1 or TRBD2 (5 bases each). The CDR3 totals 15 residues. CDR1 and CDR2 from the germline V gene are ENHRY and SYGVKD. V lost 6 bases and J 2 bases, leaving 16 bases between the germline ends. CDR3 sequence: CAIRGYGTAQETQYF. The CDR3 nucleotides read TGTGCCATCAGGGGGTACGGGACGGCACAAGAGACCCAGTACTTC.

This clonotype has just a few counts. The V gene is TRBV5-5, the J gene TRBJ1-6; the D is unclear. V was trimmed by 0 bases and J by 7 bases, leaving 8 bases between them. CDR1 and CDR2 from the germline V gene are SGHKS and YYEKEE (reference sequence). The CDR3 length is 14 residues. The CDR3 reads CASSLGGRNSPLHF. Here the CDR3 DNA reads TGTGCCAGCAGCTTGGGGGGTAGAAATTCACCCCTCCACTTT.

Judged by abundance, this clonotype is large. The J gene is TRBJ1-4, the V gene TRBV6-1; D possibly corresponds to TRBD1 (5 bases). Germline CDR1 is MNHNS and CDR2 is SASEGT. The germline V and J ends were trimmed by 6 bases and 11 bases, with 16 bases remaining between them. The CDR3 is made up of 13 amino acids. CDR3 nucleotides: TGTGCCAGCAGCGAGGGCGACCGGGGGAAACTGTTTTTT. It is translated as CASSEGDRGKLFF.

This clonotype was observed a few times. The rearrangement joins TRBV20-1 to TRBJ2-3; TRBD2 matches 11 bases. This CDR3 spans 14 amino acids. CDR1 and CDR2 from the germline V gene are DFQATT and SNEGSKA (reference sequence). V was pared by 1 base and J by 6 bases, with 3 bases of the junction left unmatched. The CDR3: CSARVAGGTDTQYF. DNA of the CDR3: TGCAGTGCTAGAGTAGCGGGGGGGACCGATACGCAGTATTTT.

This CDR3 reads CASSYRGDTDTQYF. The CDR3 DNA reads as TGCGCCAGCAGCTATCGGGGGGATACAGATACGCAGTATTTT. The rearrangement links TRBV5-1 to TRBJ2-3, with 7 bases identical to TRBD2. The germline V gene encodes CDR1 SGHRS and CDR2 YFSETQ. The length of the CDR3 is 14 residues. J was trimmed by 3 bases and V by 3 bases; bases with no gene match: 4.

V gene TRBV7-9 combines with J gene TRBJ2-3, with 9 positions matching TRBD1. This CDR3 spans 16 amino acids. Germline trimming cut 5 bases from V and 3 bases from J; bases unmatched to any gene: 9. From germline, CDR1 is SEHNR and CDR2 FQNEAQ (reference sequence). The CDR3 coding sequence is TGTGCCAGCAGCCCCAGGGCGGGACAGGGAACAGATACGCAGTATTTT. Amino acid sequence: CASSPRAGQGTDTQYF.